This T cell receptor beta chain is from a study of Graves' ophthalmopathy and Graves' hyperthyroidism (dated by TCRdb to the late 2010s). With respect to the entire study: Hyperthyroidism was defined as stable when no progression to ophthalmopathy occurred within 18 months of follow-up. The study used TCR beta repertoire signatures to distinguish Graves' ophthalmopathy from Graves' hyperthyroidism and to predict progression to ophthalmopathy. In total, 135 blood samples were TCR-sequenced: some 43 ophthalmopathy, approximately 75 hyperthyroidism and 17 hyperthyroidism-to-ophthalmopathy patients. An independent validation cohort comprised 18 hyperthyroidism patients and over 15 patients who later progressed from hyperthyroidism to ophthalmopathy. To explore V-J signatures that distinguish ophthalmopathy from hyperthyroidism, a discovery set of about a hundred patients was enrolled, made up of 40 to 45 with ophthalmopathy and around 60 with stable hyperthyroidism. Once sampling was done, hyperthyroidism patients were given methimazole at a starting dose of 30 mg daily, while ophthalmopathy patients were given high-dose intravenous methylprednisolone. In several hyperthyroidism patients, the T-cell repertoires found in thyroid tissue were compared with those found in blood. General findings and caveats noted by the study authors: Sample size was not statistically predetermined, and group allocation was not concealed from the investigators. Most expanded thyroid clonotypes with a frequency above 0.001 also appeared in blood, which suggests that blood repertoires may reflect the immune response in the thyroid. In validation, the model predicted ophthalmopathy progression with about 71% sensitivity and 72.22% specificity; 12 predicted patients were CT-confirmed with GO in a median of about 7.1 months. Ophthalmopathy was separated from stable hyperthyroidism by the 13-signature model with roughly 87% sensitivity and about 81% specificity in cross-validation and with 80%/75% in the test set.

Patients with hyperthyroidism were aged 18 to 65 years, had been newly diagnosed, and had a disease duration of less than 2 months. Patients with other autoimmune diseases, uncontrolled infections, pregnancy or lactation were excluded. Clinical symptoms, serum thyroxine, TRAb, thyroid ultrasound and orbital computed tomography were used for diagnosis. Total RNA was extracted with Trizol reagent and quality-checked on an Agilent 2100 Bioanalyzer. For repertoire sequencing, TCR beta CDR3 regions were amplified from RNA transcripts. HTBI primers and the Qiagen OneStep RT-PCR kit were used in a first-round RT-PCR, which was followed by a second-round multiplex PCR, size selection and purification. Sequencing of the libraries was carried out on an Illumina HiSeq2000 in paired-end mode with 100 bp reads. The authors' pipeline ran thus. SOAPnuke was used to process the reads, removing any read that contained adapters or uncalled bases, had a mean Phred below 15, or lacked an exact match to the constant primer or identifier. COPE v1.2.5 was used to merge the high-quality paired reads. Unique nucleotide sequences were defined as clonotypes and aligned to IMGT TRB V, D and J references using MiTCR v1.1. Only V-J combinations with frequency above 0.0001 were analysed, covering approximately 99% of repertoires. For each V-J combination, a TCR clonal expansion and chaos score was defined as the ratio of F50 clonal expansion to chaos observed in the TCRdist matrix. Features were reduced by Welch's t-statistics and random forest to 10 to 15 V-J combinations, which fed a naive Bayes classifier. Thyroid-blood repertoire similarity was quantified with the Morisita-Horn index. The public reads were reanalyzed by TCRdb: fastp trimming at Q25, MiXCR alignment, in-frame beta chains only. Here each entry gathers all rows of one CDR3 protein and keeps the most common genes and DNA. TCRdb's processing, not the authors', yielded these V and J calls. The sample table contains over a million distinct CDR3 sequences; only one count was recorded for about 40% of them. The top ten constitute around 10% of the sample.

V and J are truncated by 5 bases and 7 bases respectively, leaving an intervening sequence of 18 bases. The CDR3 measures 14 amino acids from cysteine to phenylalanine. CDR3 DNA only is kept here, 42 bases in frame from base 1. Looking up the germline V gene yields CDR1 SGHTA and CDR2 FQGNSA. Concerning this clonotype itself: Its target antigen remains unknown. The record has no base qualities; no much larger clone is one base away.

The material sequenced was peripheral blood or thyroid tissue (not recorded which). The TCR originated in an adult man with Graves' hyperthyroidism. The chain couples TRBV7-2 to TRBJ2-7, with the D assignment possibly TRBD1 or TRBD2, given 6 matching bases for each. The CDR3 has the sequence CASSITSKGEEQYF. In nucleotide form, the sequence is TGTGCCAGCAGCATTACTAGCAAGGGGGAAGAGCAGTACTTC.